These 28 T cell receptor beta chains share one sample of origin, sequenced in a study of Ad26.COV2.S vaccination and SARS-CoV-2 variants (dated by TCRdb to the early 2020s). Taken with the paper, the label for treatment or condition translates to: around 19 received Ad26.COV2.S at low or high dose, single or two shots; roughly five received placebo; per-sample allocation not given. Repertoires of vaccine and placebo recipients were sequenced from samples collected on day 63 after the first injection. Library creation used the immunoSEQ multiplex PCR assay. TCRdb retrieved this table from immuneACCESS and kept in-frame rearrangements only. Not all clones are present; in checked studies, unresolved V genes account for under half, and no reason is known for the remainder. Counted in this sample were 350,000 to 500,000 clones; 70% to 90% of them appeared once. Roughly 4% of the sample is in the top ten clones.

Here the sequenced sample was peripheral blood, taken in a trial of Ad26.COV2.S vaccine versus placebo. These receptors originate from a person between 18 and 65 years old who received the Ad26.COV2.S COVID-19 vaccine or a placebo.

This chain joins TRBV30 and TRBJ1-2, with TRBD1 as a possible D gene (5 bases). CDR1 is GTSNPN and CDR2 is SVGIG in the germline V gene (reference sequence). V was pared by 1 base and J by 2 bases, with 8 bases between. The CDR3 has 13 amino acids. The CDR3 loop is CAWSGRVNYGYTF. DNA of the CDR3: TGTGCCTGGAGTGGCAGGGTCAACTATGGCTACACCTTC.

The chain joins TRBV11-2 to TRBJ2-1; 11 bases are a match to TRBD2. Germline CDR1 is SGHAT and CDR2 is FQNNGV. This CDR3 spans 15 amino acids. The V segment lost 3 bases and the J segment 9 bases; nucleotides outside the gene matches: 7. The CDR3 here is CASSFSGGASGEQFF. The CDR3 region has the DNA TGTGCCAGCAGCTTTAGCGGGGGGGCCTCAGGTGAGCAGTTCTTC.

V gene TRBV27 combines with J gene TRBJ2-3, with 8 bases matching TRBD2. Germline values: CDR1 MNHEY, CDR2 SMNVEV (reference sequence). J was trimmed by 5 bases and V by 6 bases; bases with no gene match: 13. CDR3 length equals 16 residues. CDR3 loop: CASRSTAGVGGDTQYF. DNA of the CDR3: TGTGCCAGCAGATCCACAGCGGGGGTGGGGGGAGATACGCAGTATTTT.

J is TRBJ2-5 and V is TRBV15; D is unresolved. The CDR3 contains 14 residues. Deletions cut 0 bases from V and 0 bases from J, with 5 bases between. From germline, CDR1 is LNHNV and CDR2 YYDKDF (reference sequence). The CDR3 DNA reads TGTGCCACCAGCAGAGAACGGTACCAAGAGACCCAGTACTTC. Amino acid sequence: CATSRERYQETQYF.

Only a few counts were recorded for this clone. The V call is TRBV4-2, the J call TRBJ1-4; TRBD1 might be the D (6 bases). This CDR3 is built from 18 residues. The V and J ends lost 2 bases and 7 bases respectively, with 23 bases between them. CDR1 and CDR2 (germline): LGHNA, YNFKEQ. CDR3 DNA: TGTGCCAGCAGCCAACCCCATTCCTCAGGGACACGGGGTGAAAAACTGTTTTTT. It is translated as CASSQPHSSGTRGEKLFF.

The V and J genes are TRBV7-3 and TRBJ2-6; 8 nucleotides line up with TRBD2. The CDR3 spans 20 residues. The V gene's germline CDR1 is SGHTA and CDR2 FQGTGA. Losses at the gene ends were 0 bases for V and 0 bases for J; bases not matched to a gene: 10. In nucleotides, the CDR3 is TGTGCCAGCAGCTTAACGGTACCGGGACTAGGGAGCTCTGGGGCCAACGTCCTGACTTTC. This gives the protein CASSLTVPGLGSSGANVLTF. The variable domain in full, completed from reference TRBV7-3 and TRBJ2-6, reads GAGVSQTPSNKVTEKGKYVELRCDPISGHTALYWYRQSLGQGPEFLIYFQGTGAADDSGLPNDRFFAVRPEGSVSTLKIQRTERGDSAVYLCASSLTVPGLGSSGANVLTFGAGSRLTVL.

The chain couples TRBV10-3 to TRBJ2-3; 9 positions match TRBD1. With V trimmed by 4 bases and J by 5 bases, 7 bases remained unmatched. Germline loops: CDR1 ENHRY, CDR2 SYGVKD. This CDR3 comprises 15 residues. CDR3 bases: TGTGCCATCAGTGGGGGACAGGGCCAAGGAGATACGCAGTATTTT. This encodes CAISGGQGQGDTQYF.

The count of this clone is one. The CDR3 coding sequence is TGTGCCAGCAGCCCCCGTTATGGCGGGGGGGCACTAAACACCGGGGAGCTGTTTTTT. This codes for CASSPRYGGGALNTGELFF. The V gene is TRBV7-2, the J gene TRBJ2-2, with 9 positions matching TRBD2. Per germline, CDR1 SGHTA and CDR2 FQGNSA. The CDR3 sequence is 19 residues long. V shed 5 bases, J shed 2 bases, and the junction held 15 bases outside the gene matches.

CDR3 in amino acids: CAYQRGADTQYF. The CDR3 DNA reads TGTGCCTACCAGAGAGGCGCAGATACGCAGTATTTT. This chain links TRBV30 with TRBJ2-3; D is unresolved. Trimming pared 7 bases from V and 4 bases from J, leaving 12 bases between. Germline loops: CDR1 GTSNPN, CDR2 SVGIG (reference sequence). The CDR3 has 12 amino acids.

The V call is TRBV4-1, the J call TRBJ1-4, with 8 bases that match TRBD1. Germline CDR1 reads MGHRA; CDR2 reads YSYEKL. This CDR3 contains 16 residues. V shed 0 bases, J shed 7 bases, and the junction held 7 bases outside the gene matches. The CDR3 DNA sequence: TGCGCCAGCAGCCAAGACCCCAGGGGGCGAGGTGAAAAACTGTTTTTT. It is translated as CASSQDPRGRGEKLFF.

The rearrangement links TRBV4-2 to TRBJ1-4; D unresolved. With 0 bases removed from V and 8 bases from J, the gap between germline ends came to 10 bases. This CDR3 spans 14 amino acids. Germline CDR1 reads LGHNA; CDR2 reads YNFKEQ. The CDR3 sequence is CASSQDTVSEKLFF. CDR3 sequence (DNA): TGTGCCAGCAGCCAAGACACGGTTTCGGAAAAACTGTTTTTT.

This chain links TRBV19 with TRBJ1-5, with a weak D call TRBD1 (6 bases). Germline loops: CDR1 LNHDA, CDR2 SQIVND (reference sequence). Trimming pared 1 base from V and 5 bases from J, leaving 12 bases between. The CDR3 runs to 15 residues. This CDR3 is CASSIGSAGDQPQHF. Here the CDR3 DNA reads TGTGCCAGTAGTATAGGTAGTGCAGGGGATCAGCCCCAGCATTTT.

The rearrangement joins TRBV11-3 to TRBJ2-3; D gene uncertain. The V and J ends lost 5 bases and 0 bases respectively, with 9 bases between them. The CDR3 runs 14 residues. Per germline, CDR1 SGHNT and CDR2 YENEEA. CDR3 DNA sequence: TGTGCCAGCAGCCCCTCAGCTAGCACAGATACGCAGTATTTT. Encoded protein: CASSPSASTDTQYF.

The chain is built from TRBV19 and TRBJ1-5; D remains unclear. The CDR3 loop spans 14 amino acids. V was shortened by 1 base and J by 4 bases, with 8 bases between the two germline ends. Germline V lookup: CDR1 LNHDA, CDR2 SQIVND (reference sequence). CDR3 residues: CASSIGSTNQPQHF. In DNA form, the CDR3 reads TGTGCCAGTAGTATAGGAAGTACTAATCAGCCCCAGCATTTT.

The genes are TRBV9 and TRBJ2-1; weak D call: TRBD2 (6 bases). V was cut by 0 bases and J by 8 bases, with 6 bases left in between. The CDR3 has 12 residues. Per the germline V gene, CDR1 is SGDLS and CDR2 is YYNGEE. The CDR3 DNA sequence: TGTGCCAGCAGCGTAGGCGGGGATGAGCAGTTCTTC. Its protein product is CASSVGGDEQFF.

The J gene is TRBJ2-7, the V gene TRBV5-1, with 7 bases lining up with TRBD2. The CDR3 totals 16 residues. With 5 bases clipped from V and 1 base from J, the junction kept 12 bases outside the gene matches. The germline V gene encodes CDR1 SGHRS and CDR2 YFSETQ. The CDR3 DNA reads as TGCGCCAGCAGGGTGGACGGCGGGGACTATTCCTACGAGCAGTACTTC. Translated, it gives CASRVDGGDYSYEQYF.

In this sample, this clone turned up once. This chain joins TRBV9 and TRBJ2-3, with TRBD1 identical over 11 bases. Germline lookup yields CDR1 SGDLS and CDR2 YYNGEE. The CDR3 length is 14 residues. V gave up 10 bases and J gave up 0 bases; unmatched junction bases: 4. CDR3 in DNA: TGTGCCGGACAGGGGGCGCTTAGCACAGATACGCAGTATTTT. This encodes CAGQGALSTDTQYF.

The chain links TRBV7-9 to TRBJ2-5, with TRBD2 as a possible D gene (5 bases). The CDR3 spans 15 residues. Germline V CDR1 and CDR2: SEHNR, FQNEAQ (reference sequence). Trimming took 5 bases from V and 1 from J, leaving 14 bases between them. CDR3 DNA: TGTGCCAGCAGCGTAGTGCGGGTTATCCAAGAGACCCAGTACTTC. It is translated as CASSVVRVIQETQYF.

The genes are TRBV27 and TRBJ1-1; the match to TRBD1 covers 7 bases. Germline V gene lookup returns CDR1 MNHEY and CDR2 SMNVEV (reference sequence). The V and J ends lost 3 bases and 4 bases, in that order; junction bases with no gene match: 8. CDR3 length: 15 residues. Here the CDR3 DNA reads TGTGCCAGCAGTTTTAAAGGGGGCGTAGGCACTGAAGCTTTCTTT. Translated: CASSFKGGVGTEAFF.

The rearrangement links TRBV6-2 or TRBV6-3 to TRBJ1-1, with unresolved D. Germline assignment: CDR1 MNHEY and CDR2 SVGEGT. V gave up 0 bases and J gave up 1 base, with 9 bases separating them. The CDR3 length is 15 residues. The CDR3 sequence: CASSYSLGQNTEAFF. The CDR3 DNA reads as TGTGCCAGCAGTTACTCTTTAGGCCAGAACACTGAAGCTTTCTTT.

The rearrangement uses TRBV5-5 and TRBJ2-5, with a weak D call TRBD2 (5 bases). The V and J ends lost 5 bases and 1 base respectively, with 9 bases between them. Germline CDR1 SGHKS, CDR2 YYEKEE (reference sequence). The CDR3 has 13 residues. CDR3 bases: TGTGCCAGCAGGCGGGTAGGCCAAGAGACCCAGTACTTC. Translated, it gives CASRRVGQETQYF.

The CDR3 spells CASSQAESGDQETQYF. The CDR3 nucleotides read TGCGCCAGCAGCCAAGCGGAAAGCGGGGACCAAGAGACCCAGTACTTC. J is TRBJ2-5 and V is TRBV5-1; 7 bases fit TRBD2. The CDR3 has 16 amino acids. V lost 4 bases, J lost 0 bases, and 9 bases stayed unmatched. Germline V gene data show CDR1 as SGHRS and CDR2 as YFSETQ.

The genes are TRBV7-3 and TRBJ2-2; possible D gene TRBD2, 6 bases. The CDR3 spans 16 residues. V lost 5 bases and J 1 base, leaving 14 bases between the germline ends. The germline V gene has CDR1 SGHTA and CDR2 FQGTGA. The CDR3 DNA sequence: TGTGCCAGCAGCCCCAGAAGCGGGCGGAACACCGGGGAGCTGTTTTTT. Translation: CASSPRSGRNTGELFF.

The chain has TRBV10-2 and TRBJ1-5, with D possibly being TRBD1 (6 bases). From germline, CDR1 is WSHSY and CDR2 SAAADI. The length of the CDR3 is 16 residues. V was shortened by 3 bases and J by 6 bases, with 18 bases between the two germline ends. CDR3 coding DNA: TGCGCCAGCAGTGAAGGGGCGGGGGCAGGTGGTCAGCCCCAGCATTTT. Encoded protein: CASSEGAGAGGQPQHF.

This chain uses TRBV4-1 with TRBJ2-1, with 7 bases matching TRBD1. V was pared by 4 bases and J by 10 bases, with 7 bases of the junction left unmatched. CDR1 and CDR2 (germline): MGHRA, YSYEKL. The CDR3 length is 13 residues. The CDR3 is CASSRDLQGEQFF. CDR3 nucleotide sequence: TGCGCCAGCAGCCGAGACCTACAGGGGGAGCAGTTCTTC.

The chain is built from TRBV10-3 and TRBJ2-7, with a weak D call TRBD2 (5 bases). Germline V CDR1 and CDR2: ENHRY, SYGVKD. CDR3 size: 18 residues. Trimming pared 6 bases from V and 6 bases from J, leaving 30 bases between. The CDR3 is CAISAPAGNDLFYGEQYF. CDR3 DNA: TGTGCCATCAGCGCCCCCGCGGGCAATGACCTTTTCTATGGCGAGCAGTACTTC.

Only one count was recorded for this clone. The rearrangement uses TRBV25-1 and TRBJ2-2, with TRBD2 matching over 10 bases. Germline V gene data show CDR1 as MGHDK and CDR2 as SYGVNS. The CDR3 has 15 amino acids. Germline trimming cut 6 bases from V and 4 bases from J; bases unmatched to any gene: 5. This chain's CDR3 is CASRGAGGPTGELFF. DNA for the CDR3: TGTGCCAGCAGGGGAGCGGGGGGGCCCACCGGGGAGCTGTTTTTT.

This chain links TRBV6-2 or TRBV6-3 with TRBJ1-1; D may be TRBD1 (6 bases). CDR1 and CDR2 from the germline V gene are MNHEY and SVGEGT. The CDR3 has 15 residues. V was shortened by 6 bases and J by 2 bases, with 16 bases between the two germline ends. CDR3 amino acids: CASSRTVEGNTEAFF. The CDR3 DNA reads TGTGCCAGCAGCAGGACAGTGGAGGGAAACACTGAAGCTTTCTTT.